These 17 T cell receptor beta chains were sequenced from one sample in a study of T cells in Graves' hyperthyroidism and ophthalmopathy (dated by TCRdb to the late 2010s). The library came from multiplex PCR. The reads were generated on an Illumina HiSeq 2000. The TCR beta CDR3 regions were amplified from the RNA transcripts. The TCR CDR3 was subjected to a first round of RT-PCR using the HTBI primer set and the Qiagen OneStep RT-PCR kit. TCRdb's own reprocessing of the public reads used fastp at Q25 and MiXCR and kept productive beta chains. Identical CDR3 proteins give one entry, which carries the most common genes and DNA. For this sample the table gives roughly 570,000 distinct CDR3 sequences, of which 40% to 55% were detected only once. Together, the top ten hold around 7.7% of the sample. The source material was peripheral blood or thyroid tissue (not recorded which). These receptors were obtained from a young woman with Graves' hyperthyroidism.

Notes on this clonotype: The junction and the germline gene differ at one end; a read error may be behind it. The rearrangement links TRBV4-1 to TRBJ2-5; 9 bases line up with TRBD2. There are 18 residues in the CDR3. Germline V gives CDR1 MGHRA, CDR2 YSYEKL. CDR3 amino acids: CASSQVGGLAGRQETQYF. The CDR3 DNA is TGTGCCAGCAGCCAAGTTGGTGGGCTAGCGGGACGCCAAGAGACCCAGTACTTC.

This clonotype was observed many times. The V gene is TRBV6-5, the J gene TRBJ2-5, with a weak D call TRBD2 (5 bases). Germline-derived CDR1 and CDR2 are MNHEY and SVGAGI. Trimming took off 5 bases at V and 2 bases at J, with 18 bases between the two ends. This CDR3 has 16 amino acids. CDR3 nucleotides: TGTGCCAGCAGTCCCCGACGGGGTGCTACACAAGAGACCCAGTACTTC. Translated, it gives CASSPRRGATQETQYF.

The gene calls are TRBV10-3 and TRBJ2-2; 8 nucleotides agree with TRBD1. The V and J ends lost 5 bases and 2 bases, in that order; junction bases with no gene match: 4. This CDR3 has 15 residues. The germline V gene has CDR1 ENHRY and CDR2 SYGVKD. CDR3 nucleotides: TGTGCCATCAGTACGGGACAGGCTAACACCGGGGAGCTGTTTTTT. It translates to CAISTGQANTGELFF.

This clonotype was observed at least ten times. This chain links TRBV24-1 with TRBJ2-2; D is uncertain. The germline CDR1 and CDR2 sequences are KGHDR and SFDVKD. This CDR3 has 16 residues. V was shortened by 1 base and J by 1 base, with 9 bases between the two germline ends. The CDR3 reads CATSDLWGLNTGELFF. As DNA, the CDR3 is TGTGCCACCAGTGATTTATGGGGTTTGAACACCGGGGAGCTGTTTTTT.

This clonotype was picked up one time. The V gene is TRBV20-1, the J gene TRBJ1-1, with D perhaps matching TRBD1 (5 bases). CDR1 is DFQATT, CDR2 SNEGSKA, per germline (reference sequence). V shed 4 bases and J shed 0 bases, with 15 bases lying between them. The CDR3 covers 15 residues. The CDR3 loop is CSATWGEDMNTEAFF. The CDR3 nucleotides read TGCAGTGCTACGTGGGGCGAGGATATGAACACTGAAGCTTTCTTT.

The rearrangement links TRBV27 to TRBJ1-1; no reliable D call. CDR1 is MNHEY and CDR2 is SMNVEV in the germline V gene (reference sequence). The CDR3 spans 15 residues. Trimming left V 2 bases short and J 0 bases short, with 10 bases between. CDR3 nucleotides: TGTGCCAGCAGTTTAGGACCGAGTTTGAACACTGAAGCTTTCTTT. This translates into CASSLGPSLNTEAFF.

This clonotype has ten or more counts. The rearrangement joins TRBV2 to TRBJ2-7; 9 nucleotides match TRBD2. Per germline, CDR1 SNHLY and CDR2 FYNNEI. With V trimmed by 6 bases and J by 2 bases, 8 bases remained unmatched. This CDR3 comprises 15 residues. The CDR3 sequence: CASRLAGLDTYEQYF. The DNA of the CDR3 is TGTGCCAGCAGGCTAGCGGGGTTAGACACCTACGAGCAGTACTTC.

With regard to this clonotype: A much larger clonotype is one base distant, so this may be a read error. This sequence joins TRBV7-9 and TRBJ2-3; D is unclear. The germline V gene encodes CDR1 SEHNR and CDR2 FQNEAQ (reference sequence). CDR3 length: 14 amino acids. The CDR3 is CASSFKGSTDAQYF. The DNA of the CDR3 is TGTGCCAGCAGCTTTAAGGGCAGCACAGATGCGCAGTATTTT.

This clonotype was detected ten times or more. The V gene is TRBV7-8, the J gene TRBJ1-2, with D perhaps TRBD1 (6 bases). This CDR3 region has 16 residues. Germline assignment: CDR1 SGHVS and CDR2 FQNEAQ. With 5 bases removed from V and 3 bases from J, the gap between germline ends came to 19 bases. The CDR3 DNA is TGTGCCAGCAGCCAGCGCCTCAGGGGTATGGACTATGGCTACACCTTC. Its protein product is CASSQRLRGMDYGYTF.

The J gene is TRBJ2-2, the V gene TRBV2, with 8 bases aligning to TRBD2. The V gene's germline CDR1 is SNHLY and CDR2 FYNNEI. The CDR3 is 14 residues long. Trimming cost V 7 bases and J 6 bases; bases outside gene matches: 7. The CDR3 is CASNDLTSAGELFF. The CDR3 nucleotides read TGTGCCAGCAATGATTTGACTAGCGCCGGGGAGCTGTTTTTT.

The rearrangement links TRBV20-1 to TRBJ1-2; 10 nucleotides match TRBD1. V shed 5 bases and J 5 bases; nucleotides not matched to a gene: 14. The CDR3 totals 16 residues. Germline lookup yields CDR1 DFQATT and CDR2 SNEGSKA (reference sequence). CDR3: CSARPLGDRGGYGYTF. CDR3 nucleotides: TGCAGTGCTCGACCTCTGGGGGACAGGGGAGGATATGGCTACACCTTC.

This clonotype showed up just once. This may stem from a read error, because a much larger clone lies one nucleotide away. The chain carries TRBV5-6 and TRBJ2-7; 8 nucleotides line up with TRBD1. Trimming cost V 6 bases and J 3 bases; bases outside gene matches: 5. Germline CDR1 and CDR2: SGHDT and YYEEEE. CDR3 length: 13 amino acids. This CDR3 reads CASNYGQGYEQYF. The DNA for the CDR3 is TGTGCCAGCAACTACGGACAGGGCTACGAGCAGTACTTC. The entire variable domain, with the rest obtained from reference TRBV5-6 and TRBJ2-7, is as follows: DAGVTQSPTHLIKTRGQQVTLRCSPKSGHDTVSWYQQALGQGPQFIFQYYEEEERQRGNFPDRFSGHQFPNYSSELNVNALLLGDSALYLCASNYGQGYEQYFGPGTRLTVT.

The chain is built from TRBV18 and TRBJ1-1; 8 positions agree with TRBD1. Trimming cost V 6 bases and J 4 bases; bases outside gene matches: 10. CDR1 and CDR2 (germline): KGHSH, LQKENI. The CDR3 contains 15 residues. CDR3: CASSPDRDRLTEAFF. CDR3 coding DNA: TGTGCCAGCTCCCCGGACAGGGATCGACTCACTGAAGCTTTCTTT.

This clonotype was seen at least ten times. Written as DNA, the CDR3 is TGTGCCAGCAGCCAAACGGAAGCAGGAAAACTGTTTTTT. Its translation is CASSQTEAGKLFF. The chain recombines TRBV4-2 with TRBJ1-4; unclear D gene. The CDR3 is 13 amino acids. Germline V lookup: CDR1 LGHNA, CDR2 YNFKEQ. V dropped 2 bases and J dropped 10 bases, with 11 bases sitting between them.

This clonotype was found many times. V and J are TRBV12-3 or TRBV12-4 and TRBJ2-5; no definite D call. The CDR3 covers 14 residues. The V and J ends lost 5 bases and 5 bases respectively, with 15 bases between them. In DNA, the CDR3 is TGTGCCAGCAGTCCCTCACAGCATGTGGAGACCCAGTACTTC. Its translation is CASSPSQHVETQYF.

This clonotype was seen repeatedly, ten times or more. This chain links TRBV24-1 with TRBJ1-2; TRBD1 matches at 8 bases. Germline CDR1 is KGHDR and CDR2 is SFDVKD. J lost 4 bases, V lost 3 bases, and 6 bases had no gene match. This CDR3 is built from 15 residues. CDR3 sequence: CATSDPRTGSYGYTF. Written as DNA, the CDR3 is TGTGCCACCAGTGATCCTCGGACAGGGAGCTATGGCTACACCTTC.

This clonotype has ten or more counts. The CDR3 DNA sequence: TGTGCCAGCAGCTTGTTTGGGGGTGTGAACACTGAAGCTTTCTTT. Its translation: CASSLFGGVNTEAFF. This chain connects TRBV5-6 to TRBJ1-1; weak D call: TRBD1 (5 bases). Germline V lookup: CDR1 SGHDT, CDR2 YYEEEE. V lost 1 base and J lost 0, with 10 bases in between. This CDR3 has 15 residues.